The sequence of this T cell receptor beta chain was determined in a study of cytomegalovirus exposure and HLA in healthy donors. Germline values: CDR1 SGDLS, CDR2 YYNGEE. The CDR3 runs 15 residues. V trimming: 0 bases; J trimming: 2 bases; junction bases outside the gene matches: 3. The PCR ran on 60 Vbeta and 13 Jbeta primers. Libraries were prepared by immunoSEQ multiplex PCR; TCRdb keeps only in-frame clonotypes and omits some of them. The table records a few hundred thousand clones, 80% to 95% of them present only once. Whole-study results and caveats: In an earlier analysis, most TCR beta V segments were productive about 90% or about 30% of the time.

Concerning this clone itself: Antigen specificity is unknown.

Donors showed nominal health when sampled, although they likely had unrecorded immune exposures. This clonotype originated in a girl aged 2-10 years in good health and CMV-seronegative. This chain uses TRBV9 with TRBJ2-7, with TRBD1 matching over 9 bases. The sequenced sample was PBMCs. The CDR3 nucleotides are TGTGCCAGCAGCGTAGCGGGACAGGGAACCTACGAGCAGTACTTC. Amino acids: CASSVAGQGTYEQYF.